The source of this T cell receptor beta chain is a study of blood T cell repertoires in COVID-19. Study summary: From the United States, Italy and Spain came samples of acute and convalescent COVID-19. PBMCs, B-cell-depleted T cells, or T cells provided the cDNA or gDNA that made up the material.

In the original analysis: Using reference gene primer amplification, nucleated cell counts were estimated. Measured with immunoSEQ multiplex PCR; TCRdb has only the in-frame clones, and not every one. V and J calls and clone size are those listed in that table; D and trimming were worked out from the DNA. The sample shows fewer than 300,000 clones, more than 70% of them seen only once. Sequencing was carried out using peripheral blood. This clonotype originated in a man of 80 years or more with acute or convalescent COVID-19.

CDR3 in amino acids: CASSQGLSTDTQYF. CDR3 sequence (DNA): TGTGCCAGCTCCCAGGGACTTAGCACAGATACGCAGTATTTT. V usage is TRBV18 and J usage is TRBJ2-3; weak D call: TRBD2 (6 bases). In germline, CDR1 is KGHSH, CDR2 LQKENI. This CDR3 is 14 amino acids long. Trimming stripped 6 bases from V and 0 bases from J, with 10 bases between.